The 21 T cell receptor beta chains reported below all come from one sample, sequenced in a study of blood T cells in healthy people across ages. PCR was performed a second time for 7 to 11 cycles using a sample-barcoded 5' primer and a J-beta primer mix. MiXCR was run by TCRdb on the 5' RACE reads, yielding one entry per CDR3 protein. The sample comprises almost 800,000 distinct CDR3 sequences, over 45% of which are singletons, and 20% to 25% rests with the top ten. Input material: blood. The source is a man under 40 in good health.

The V call is TRBV5-5, the J call TRBJ2-6; D unresolved. The CDR3 spans 14 residues. Germline-derived CDR1 and CDR2 are SGHKS and YYEKEE (reference sequence). Trimming removed 5 bases from V and 1 base from J, with 7 bases in between. This CDR3 is CASSLESGANVLTF. The CDR3 DNA reads TGTGCCAGCAGTTTAGAGTCTGGGGCCAACGTCCTGACTTTC. The entire variable domain, with the rest obtained from reference TRBV5-5 and TRBJ2-6, is as follows: DAGVTQSPTHLIKTRGQQVTLRCSPISGHKSVSWYQQVLGQGPQFIFQYYEKEERGRGNFPDRFSARQFPNYSSELNVNALLLGDSALYLCASSLESGANVLTFGAGSRLTVL.

The rearrangement links TRBV13 to TRBJ2-7; 12 bases line up with TRBD1. The ends lost 5 bases at V and 2 bases at J; junction bases unmatched: 4. Germline V lookup: CDR1 PRHDT, CDR2 FYEKMQ (reference sequence). CDR3 size: 15 residues. CDR3 in amino acids: CASSGGTGGTYEQYF. The CDR3 DNA reads TGTGCCAGCAGCGGAGGGACAGGGGGCACCTACGAGCAGTACTTC.

The rearrangement uses TRBV5-1 and TRBJ2-3; 7 bases agree with TRBD2. The V and J ends lost 4 bases and 2 bases, in that order; junction bases with no gene match: 13. CDR1 and CDR2 from the germline V gene are SGHRS and YFSETQ. The CDR3 is 17 residues long. The CDR3, as DNA: TGCGCCAGCAGCCTAGTCCGGGACTACCCACACACAGATACGCAGTATTTT. Its protein is CASSLVRDYPHTDTQYF.

This clonotype was recorded a few times. The rearrangement uses TRBV6-5 and TRBJ2-2; maybe TRBD1 (5 bases). The CDR3 runs to 13 residues. The germline V gene encodes CDR1 MNHEY and CDR2 SVGAGI. V was clipped by 8 bases and J by 1 base, with 8 bases between them. CDR3 residues: CASRQKNTGELFF. Here the CDR3 DNA reads TGTGCCAGCCGACAGAAGAACACCGGGGAGCTGTTTTTT.

This sequence joins TRBV5-1 and TRBJ2-5, with TRBD2 matching 7 bases. This CDR3 comprises 16 residues. Germline V gene lookup returns CDR1 SGHRS and CDR2 YFSETQ. Germline trimming cut 2 bases from V and 2 bases from J; bases unmatched to any gene: 9. The CDR3 DNA sequence: TGCGCCAGCAGCTTAGGACTAGGAGACCTGCAAGAGACCCAGTACTTC. It translates to CASSLGLGDLQETQYF.

The chain couples TRBV5-1 to TRBJ2-1; D is unresolved. The CDR3 runs to 11 residues. Germline V CDR1 and CDR2: SGHRS, YFSETQ. The V gene lost 2 bases and the J gene lost 9 bases, with 6 bases spanning the gap. CDR3 in amino acids: CASSFSVEQFF. In DNA form, the CDR3 reads TGCGCCAGCAGCTTCAGCGTTGAGCAGTTCTTC.

The count of this clonotype is one. CDR3 bases: TGTGCCAGCAGCCGCGGACTAGCGGGAGGCCTAGAGACCCAGTACTTC. Its translation: CASSRGLAGGLETQYF. The V and J genes are TRBV6-2 or TRBV6-3 and TRBJ2-7; 14 positions agree with TRBD2. The J call is uncertain, as TRBJ2-5 better fits the DNA end. The V gene's germline CDR1 is MNHEY and CDR2 SVGEGT. CDR3 size: 16 residues.

The chain is built from TRBV7-2 and TRBJ1-5, with a weak D call TRBD1 (5 bases). The CDR3 extends over 14 amino acids. The V end was cut by 5 bases, the J end by 5 bases, with 13 bases between. Per the germline V gene, CDR1 is SGHTA and CDR2 is FQGNSA. The DNA for the CDR3 is TGTGCCAGCAGCCTCCGTCGGGGGGATCAGCCCCAGCATTTT. Its translation: CASSLRRGDQPQHF.

The chain couples TRBV2 to TRBJ1-5; possible D gene TRBD1, 5 bases. V was shortened by 3 bases and J by 6 bases, with 12 bases between the two germline ends. The CDR3 has 14 amino acids. In germline, CDR1 is SNHLY, CDR2 FYNNEI. CDR3 residues: CASSEGGAGQPQHF. In nucleotides, the CDR3 is TGTGCCAGCAGTGAGGGTGGGGCCGGTCAGCCCCAGCATTTT. The complete variable domain, with remaining parts taken from reference TRBV2 and TRBJ1-5, reads EPEVTQTPSHQVTQMGQEVILRCVPISNHLYFYWYRQILGQKVEFLVSFYNNEISEKSEIFDDQFSVERPDGSNFTLKIRSTKLEDSAMYFCASSEGGAGQPQHFGDGTRLSIL.

In this sample, this clonotype turned up a few times. The rearrangement uses TRBV6-1 and TRBJ2-7; 11 bases align to TRBD1. The germline V gene has CDR1 MNHNS and CDR2 SASEGT. The length of the CDR3 is 14 residues. J gave up 1 base and V 4 bases, and 0 bases lay outside the gene matches. This CDR3 is CASSGDRGSYEQYF. CDR3 nucleotide sequence: TGTGCCAGCAGTGGGGACAGGGGGTCCTACGAGCAGTACTTC.

This chain joins TRBV6-5 and TRBJ2-2, with a tentative D call TRBD2 (6 bases). From germline, CDR1 is MNHEY and CDR2 SVGAGI. V was cut by 2 bases and J by 4 bases, with 14 bases left in between. CDR3 length equals 16 residues. The CDR3 reads CASSYGFGTFTGELFF. CDR3 sequence (DNA): TGTGCCAGCAGTTACGGCTTTGGGACTTTCACCGGGGAGCTGTTTTTT.

The chain has TRBV28 and TRBJ1-2; D possibly corresponds to TRBD1 (5 bases). Trimming left V 0 bases short and J 6 bases short, with 14 bases between. CDR3 size: 15 residues. Germline loops: CDR1 MDHEN, CDR2 SYDVKM. In DNA, the CDR3 is TGTGCCAGCAGTTTATGGCCCACAGGAGCGCATGGCTACACCTTC. Translated: CASSLWPTGAHGYTF.

The chain couples TRBV4-3 to TRBJ2-4, with 8 bases matching TRBD2. The DNA end lines up better with TRBJ2-7; the J call may be wrong. CDR1 is LGHNA and CDR2 is YSLEER in the germline V gene. This CDR3 is 18 amino acids long. CDR3 region: CASSQDRTSGSTPYEQYF. CDR3 bases: TGCGCCAGCAGCCAAGATCGGACCAGCGGGAGTACCCCTTACGAGCAGTACTTC.

J is TRBJ2-5 and V is TRBV20-1; D unresolved. Trimming shortened V by 3 bases and J by 3 bases, and 11 bases separated the two germline ends. CDR1 is DFQATT, CDR2 SNEGSKA, per germline (reference sequence). The CDR3 covers 13 residues. The CDR3 DNA follows: TGCAGTGCTAGTTTTGGGCGAGAAGAGACCCAGTACTTC. This codes for CSASFGREETQYF.

This chain uses TRBV30 with TRBJ1-6; a possible D gene is TRBD1 (6 bases). Trimming cost V 3 bases and J 5 bases, with 8 bases left between them. Germline V gives CDR1 GTSNPN, CDR2 SVGIG (reference sequence). This CDR3 contains 13 residues. The chain's CDR3 is CAWRGQHNSPLHF. The CDR3 DNA is TGTGCCTGGAGAGGACAGCATAATTCACCCCTCCACTTT.

The rearrangement joins TRBV28 to TRBJ1-4, with 9 bases matching TRBD1. V lost 5 bases to trimming and J lost 8 bases; unmatched junction nucleotides: 9. Per germline, CDR1 MDHEN and CDR2 SYDVKM. The CDR3 has 15 residues. CDR3 loop: CASSGIQGAGEKLFF. CDR3 bases: TGTGCCAGCAGTGGGATACAGGGGGCAGGGGAAAAACTGTTTTTT.

Only a few counts were recorded for this clonotype. This chain uses TRBV3-1 with TRBJ2-7; TRBD1 might be the D (6 bases). The CDR3 has 15 residues. Germline CDR1 LGHDT, CDR2 YNNKEL (reference sequence). With 3 bases removed from V and 2 bases from J, the gap between germline ends came to 14 bases. The CDR3 nucleotides read TGTGCCAGCAGCCAGGGTTTTAGGGGGACCTACGAGCAGTACTTC. It yields the protein CASSQGFRGTYEQYF.

This sequence joins TRBV5-1 and TRBJ1-2; D might be TRBD1 (5 bases). Germline CDR1 and CDR2: SGHRS and YFSETQ. The CDR3 sequence is 17 residues long. V lost 0 bases to trimming and J lost 2 bases, with 17 bases between them. CDR3 protein: CASSLAGREGPNYGYTF. The CDR3 DNA sequence: TGCGCCAGCAGCTTGGCCGGGAGAGAGGGACCGAACTATGGCTACACCTTC.

This clonotype was seen only once. The CDR3 DNA reads TGTGCCAGCAGCCAAGTTGGTGGGAGGGTTGCCAAAAACATTCAGTACTTC. Residues: CASSQVGGRVAKNIQYF. The genes are TRBV4-2 and TRBJ2-4; TRBD2 aligns across 7 bases. Trimming cost V 1 base and J 1 base; bases outside gene matches: 7. Per the germline V gene, CDR1 is LGHNA and CDR2 is YNFKEQ. CDR3 length equals 17 residues.

The rearrangement joins TRBV6-5 to TRBJ1-4; D is unresolved. The CDR3 consists of 14 residues. Germline V gives CDR1 MNHEY, CDR2 SVGAGI. V lost 7 bases, J lost 3 bases, and 12 bases lay in between. The chain's CDR3 is CASKVGLANEKLFF. The CDR3 DNA follows: TGTGCCAGCAAAGTCGGACTGGCTAATGAAAAACTGTTTTTT.

This clonotype has just a few counts. The rearrangement uses TRBV20-1 and TRBJ2-3; D remains ambiguous. V lost 6 bases and J lost 2, with 12 bases in between. CDR1 is DFQATT and CDR2 is SNEGSKA in the germline V gene (reference sequence). The CDR3 is 13 amino acids. CDR3 in amino acids: CSAEIVYTDTQYF. The CDR3 bases are TGCAGTGCCGAAATAGTATACACAGATACGCAGTATTTT.